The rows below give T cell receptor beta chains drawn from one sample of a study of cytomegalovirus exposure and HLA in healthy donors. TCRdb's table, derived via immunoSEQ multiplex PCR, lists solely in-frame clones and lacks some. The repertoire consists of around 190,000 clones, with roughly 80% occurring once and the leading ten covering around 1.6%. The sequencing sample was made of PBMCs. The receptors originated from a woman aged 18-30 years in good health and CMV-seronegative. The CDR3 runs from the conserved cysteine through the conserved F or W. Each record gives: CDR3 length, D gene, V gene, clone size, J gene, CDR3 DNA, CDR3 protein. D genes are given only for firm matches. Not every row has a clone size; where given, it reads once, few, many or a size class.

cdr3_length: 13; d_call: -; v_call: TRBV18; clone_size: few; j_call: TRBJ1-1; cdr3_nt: TGTGCCAGCTCGCGGAACAGGGAGACTGAAGCTTTCTTT; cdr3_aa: CASSRNRETEAFF
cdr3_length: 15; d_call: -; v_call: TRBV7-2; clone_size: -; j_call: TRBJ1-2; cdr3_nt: TGTGCCAGCAGCTTAGATAGCAGGGGCGGCTATGGCTACACCTTC; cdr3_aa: CASSLDSRGGYGYTF
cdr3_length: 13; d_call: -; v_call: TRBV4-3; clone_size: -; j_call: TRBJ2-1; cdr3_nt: TGCGCCAGCAGCCAGAGGGCGGGCGGTGAGCAGTTCTTC; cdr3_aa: CASSQRAGGEQFF
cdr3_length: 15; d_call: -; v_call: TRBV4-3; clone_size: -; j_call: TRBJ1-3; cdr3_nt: TGCGCCAGCAGCCCAGGAGGGAGCTCTGGAAACACCATATATTTT; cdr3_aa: CASSPGGSSGNTIYF
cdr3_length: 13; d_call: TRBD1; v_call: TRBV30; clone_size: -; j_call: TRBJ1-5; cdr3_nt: TGTGCCTGGGACAGGGGTAGCAATCAGCCCCAGCATTTT; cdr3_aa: CAWDRGSNQPQHF
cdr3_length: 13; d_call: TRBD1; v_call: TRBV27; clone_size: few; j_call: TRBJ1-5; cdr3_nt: TGTGCCAGCAGCCGGGACAGAAATCAGCCCCAGCATTTT; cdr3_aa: CASSRDRNQPQHF
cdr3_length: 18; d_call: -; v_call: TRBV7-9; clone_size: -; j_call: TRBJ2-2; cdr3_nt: TGTGCCAGCAGCCAGCCAATCACGACAGTTACTAACACCGGGGAGCTGTTTTTT; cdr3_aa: CASSQPITTVTNTGELFF
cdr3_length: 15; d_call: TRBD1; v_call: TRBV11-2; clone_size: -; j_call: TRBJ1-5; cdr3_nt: TGTGCCAGCAGCTTAGATACAGGGGTTGGACAGCCCCAGCATTTT; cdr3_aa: CASSLDTGVGQPQHF
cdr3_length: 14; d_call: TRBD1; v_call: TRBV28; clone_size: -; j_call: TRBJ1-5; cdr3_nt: TGTGCCAGCAGTCCGACAGGGATAGGGCAGCCCCAGCATTTT; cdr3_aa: CASSPTGIGQPQHF
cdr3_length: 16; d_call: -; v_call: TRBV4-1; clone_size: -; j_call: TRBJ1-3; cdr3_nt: TGCGCCAGCAGCCAAGAAGTCACTATCTCTGGAAACACCATATATTTT; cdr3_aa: CASSQEVTISGNTIYF
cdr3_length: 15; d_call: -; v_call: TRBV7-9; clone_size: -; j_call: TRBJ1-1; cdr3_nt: TGTGCCAGCAGCCCCGTGGGGCAGTTGAACACTGAAGCTTTCTTT; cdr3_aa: CASSPVGQLNTEAFF
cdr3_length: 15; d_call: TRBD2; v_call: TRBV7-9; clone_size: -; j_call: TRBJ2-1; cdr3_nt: TGTGCCAGCAGCCAGGCCGGGACTACTAACAATGAGCAGTTCTTC; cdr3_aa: CASSQAGTTNNEQFF
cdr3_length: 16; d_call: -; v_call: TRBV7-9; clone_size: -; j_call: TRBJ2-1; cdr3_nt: TGTGCCAGCAGCTTAGTGGGGGGGCGACCCTACAATGAGCAGTTCTTC; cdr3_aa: CASSLVGGRPYNEQFF
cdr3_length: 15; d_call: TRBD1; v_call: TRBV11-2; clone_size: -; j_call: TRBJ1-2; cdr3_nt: TGTGCCAGCAGCACCACAGGGGGCAGCGACTATGGCTACACCTTC; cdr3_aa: CASSTTGGSDYGYTF
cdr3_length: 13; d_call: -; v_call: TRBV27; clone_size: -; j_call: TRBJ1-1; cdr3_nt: TGTGCCAGCAGTTTAATTGCAGGATCTGAAGCTTTCTTT; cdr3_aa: CASSLIAGSEAFF
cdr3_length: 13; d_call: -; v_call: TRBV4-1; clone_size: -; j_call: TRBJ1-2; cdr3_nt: TGCGCCAGCAGCCAAGAGATCCCGGATGGCTACACCTTC; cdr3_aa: CASSQEIPDGYTF
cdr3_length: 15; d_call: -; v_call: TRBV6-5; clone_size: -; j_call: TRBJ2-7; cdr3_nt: TGTGCCAGCAGTTACTCACCGGGGTTGACGGGCGAGCAGTACTTC; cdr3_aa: CASSYSPGLTGEQYF
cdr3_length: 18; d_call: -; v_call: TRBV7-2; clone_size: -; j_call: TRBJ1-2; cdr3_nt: TGTGCCAGCAGCTTCAAAATCACGGGACACCAAGCTAACTATGGCTACACCTTC; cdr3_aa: CASSFKITGHQANYGYTF
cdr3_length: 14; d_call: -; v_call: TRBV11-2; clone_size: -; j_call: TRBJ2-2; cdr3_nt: TGTGCCAGCCACGCGTTCGGTCACACCGGGGAGCTGTTTTTT; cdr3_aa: CASHAFGHTGELFF
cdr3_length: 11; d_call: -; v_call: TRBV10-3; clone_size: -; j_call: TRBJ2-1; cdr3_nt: TGTGCCGCGAGGGGGGGTAATGAGCAGTTCTTC; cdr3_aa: CAARGGNEQFF
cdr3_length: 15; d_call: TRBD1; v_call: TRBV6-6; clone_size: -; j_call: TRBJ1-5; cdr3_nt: TGTGCCAGCAGTGACAGGGTGGCGGGGAATCAGCCCCAGCATTTT; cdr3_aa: CASSDRVAGNQPQHF
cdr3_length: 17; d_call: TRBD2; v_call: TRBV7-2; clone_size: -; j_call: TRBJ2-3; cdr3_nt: TGTGCCAGCAGCTTCGGGACTAGCGGGAGTGGTACAGATACGCAGTATTTT; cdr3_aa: CASSFGTSGSGTDTQYF
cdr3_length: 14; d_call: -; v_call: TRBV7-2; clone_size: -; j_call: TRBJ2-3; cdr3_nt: TGTGCCAGCAGCTTTTTTATAGGCACAGATACGCAGTATTTT; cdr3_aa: CASSFFIGTDTQYF
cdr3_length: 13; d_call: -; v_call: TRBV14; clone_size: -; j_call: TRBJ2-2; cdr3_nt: TGTGCCAGCAGCCGACTTAACACCGGGGAGCTGTTTTTT; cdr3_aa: CASSRLNTGELFF
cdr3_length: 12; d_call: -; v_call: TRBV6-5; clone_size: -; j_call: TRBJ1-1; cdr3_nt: TGTGCCAGCAGTGCAGGGTCCACTGAAGCTTTCTTT; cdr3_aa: CASSAGSTEAFF
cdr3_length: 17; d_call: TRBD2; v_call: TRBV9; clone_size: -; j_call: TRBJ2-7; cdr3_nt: TGTGCCAGCAGCGTAGAGGGGTTGCGGGAGGGCCGAAGCGAGCAGTACTTC; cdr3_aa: CASSVEGLREGRSEQYF
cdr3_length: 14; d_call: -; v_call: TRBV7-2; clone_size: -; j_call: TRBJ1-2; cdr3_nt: TGTGCCAGCAGCTCTCACAGGGAGTACGGGGGCTACACCTTC; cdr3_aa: CASSSHREYGGYTF
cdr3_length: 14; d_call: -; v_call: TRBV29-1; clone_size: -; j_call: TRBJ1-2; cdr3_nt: TGCAGCGTTGATGGTTTTCCGACAAACTATGGCTACACCTTC; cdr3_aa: CSVDGFPTNYGYTF
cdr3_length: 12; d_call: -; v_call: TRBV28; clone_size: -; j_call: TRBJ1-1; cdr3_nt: TGTGCCAGCAGCCAGGGGAACACTGAAGCTTTCTTT; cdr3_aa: CASSQGNTEAFF
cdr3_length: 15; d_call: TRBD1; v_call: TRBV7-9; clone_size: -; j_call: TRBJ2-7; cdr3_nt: TGTGCCAGCAGCCTTGGGACAGGGGGAGGTCGGGAGCAGTACTTC; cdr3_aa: CASSLGTGGGREQYF
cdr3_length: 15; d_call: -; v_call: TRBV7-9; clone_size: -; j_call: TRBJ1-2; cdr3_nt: TGTGCCAGCAGCTTAAGTAGGACTCAGAACTATGGCTACACCTTC; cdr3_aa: CASSLSRTQNYGYTF
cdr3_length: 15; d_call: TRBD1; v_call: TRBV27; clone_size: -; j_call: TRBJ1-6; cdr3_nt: TGTGCCAGCAGTTATGCGACAGGGGTGGATTCACCCCTCCACTTT; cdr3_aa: CASSYATGVDSPLHF
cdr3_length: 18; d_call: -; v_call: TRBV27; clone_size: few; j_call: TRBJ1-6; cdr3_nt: TGTGCCAGCAGTTGGGTCGAGGCCCTACAGGGTGGTGATTCACCCCTCCACTTT; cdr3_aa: CASSWVEALQGGDSPLHF
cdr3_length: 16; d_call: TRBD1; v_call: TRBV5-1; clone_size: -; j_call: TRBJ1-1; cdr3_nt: TGCGCCAGCACCGAAGAGGGACAGGGGGCGACGTATGAAGCTTTCTTT; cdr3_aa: CASTEEGQGATYEAFF
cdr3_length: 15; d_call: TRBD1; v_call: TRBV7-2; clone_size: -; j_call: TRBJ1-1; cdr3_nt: TGTGCCAGCAGCTCCGACGGGAGGGGGCACACTGAAGCTTTCTTT; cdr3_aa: CASSSDGRGHTEAFF
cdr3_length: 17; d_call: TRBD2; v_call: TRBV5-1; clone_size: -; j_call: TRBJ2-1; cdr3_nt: TGCGCCAGCAGCACACGGACTAGCGGGAGGGGTCAGAATGAGCAGTTCTTC; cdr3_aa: CASSTRTSGRGQNEQFF